The 21 T cell receptor beta chains in this list originate from one sample, sequenced in a study of blood T cell repertoires in COVID-19. Libraries were prepared by immunoSEQ multiplex PCR; TCRdb keeps only in-frame clonotypes and omits some of them. The table records more than 95,000 clones, 75% to 90% of them present only once. The sequenced sample consisted of peripheral blood. These receptors were collected from a human donor in a cohort sampled during active COVID-19.

The chain is built from TRBV19 and TRBJ2-2, with 11 bases that match TRBD1. Trimming took 5 bases from V and 0 from J; bases not matched to a gene: 11. The CDR3 runs to 19 residues. In germline, CDR1 is LNHDA, CDR2 SQIVND (reference sequence). The CDR3 nucleotides are TGTGCCAGTAGTCGGGACAGGGGGTCACGGAACGCGAACACCGGGGAGCTGTTTTTT. This gives the protein CASSRDRGSRNANTGELFF.

The chain carries TRBV11-3 and TRBJ2-5, with TRBD2 matching 14 bases. Trimming at V came to 6 bases and at J to 3 bases, leaving 9 bases not matched to a gene. Germline V gene data show CDR1 as SGHNT and CDR2 as YENEEA. The CDR3 covers 17 residues. The CDR3 reads CASSSSGLAGGKETQYF. The CDR3 DNA is TGTGCCAGCAGTTCCTCCGGACTAGCGGGAGGAAAAGAGACCCAGTACTTC.

The chain has TRBV5-1 and TRBJ1-1, with D hard to call. CDR3 length equals 13 residues. CDR1 is SGHRS and CDR2 is YFSETQ in the germline V gene. V lost 0 bases and J 7 bases, leaving 10 bases between the germline ends. Here the CDR3 reads CASSLGRSSEAFF. In nucleotides, the CDR3 is TGCGCCAGCAGCTTGGGAAGGAGCAGTGAAGCTTTCTTT.

The chain combines TRBV10-2 with TRBJ1-2; weak D call: TRBD1 (6 bases). CDR3 size: 15 residues. The ends were cut back, 5 bases at V and 4 bases at J, with 17 bases in the middle. Looked up from germline, CDR1 is WSHSY and CDR2 is SAAADI. The CDR3 DNA reads as TGCGCCAGCAGTAATGGACAGAGGGGAATCTATGGCTACACCTTC. Translated: CASSNGQRGIYGYTF.

This chain uses TRBV5-1 with TRBJ2-5; TRBD2 agrees at 12 bases. The germline gives CDR1 SGHRS, CDR2 YFSETQ. The CDR3 runs 16 residues. With V trimmed by 0 bases and J by 4 bases, 4 bases remained unmatched. CDR3: CASSLGGLAGPETQYF. CDR3 nucleotide sequence: TGCGCCAGCAGCTTGGGTGGACTAGCGGGGCCAGAGACCCAGTACTTC.

This clone was picked up a small number of times. The CDR3 region has the DNA TGTGCCAGCAGCCAGGACAGGACACTCTACGAGCAGTACTTC. Its protein product is CASSQDRTLYEQYF. V usage is TRBV3-1 (or the pseudogene TRBV3-2) and J usage is TRBJ2-7; 7 bases fit TRBD1. CDR1 and CDR2 from the germline V gene are LGHDT and YNNKEL (reference sequence). This CDR3 has 14 residues. Unmatched junction bases numbered 5, after V lost 3 bases and J lost 3 bases.

The rearrangement uses TRBV6-2 or TRBV6-3 and TRBJ2-1, with D tentatively TRBD2 (5 bases). The germline gives CDR1 MNHEY, CDR2 SVGEGT. Between the trimmed V and J ends, which lost 6 bases and 8 bases, there was a span of 23 bases. The CDR3 runs 16 residues. The CDR3 loop is CASSRARAQDGDEQFF. As DNA, the CDR3 is TGTGCCAGCAGCCGGGCGAGGGCCCAGGACGGGGATGAGCAGTTCTTC.

The chain carries TRBV2 and TRBJ1-1, with D maybe TRBD1 (6 bases). Deletions cut 10 bases from V and 6 bases from J, with 18 bases between. CDR3 length equals 13 residues. CDR1 SNHLY and CDR2 FYNNEI come from the germline V gene. CDR3 loop: CANGQRGKPEAFF. In nucleotides, the CDR3 is TGTGCCAACGGACAGAGGGGTAAGCCTGAAGCTTTCTTT.

The chain recombines TRBV6-5 with TRBJ1-3; D gene uncertain. The CDR3 consists of 11 residues. CDR1 and CDR2 (germline): MNHEY, SVGAGI. Trimming cost V 6 bases and J 9 bases, with 9 bases left between them. For the CDR3, the DNA is TGTGCCAGCAGGGGCCTGGGCACCATATATTTT. It is translated as CASRGLGTIYF.

This CDR3 reads CASSQSGGGDTQYF. The CDR3 coding sequence is TGTGCCAGCAGCCAATCCGGCGGCGGAGATACGCAGTATTTT. The rearrangement joins TRBV3-1 (or the pseudogene TRBV3-2) to TRBJ2-3; unclear D gene. This CDR3 has 14 amino acids. Germline V gene sequence: CDR1 LGHDT, CDR2 YNNKEL (reference sequence). V gave up 2 bases and J gave up 5 bases, with 11 bases separating them.

This clone has a single count. The gene calls are TRBV7-2 and TRBJ1-6; D not resolved. The CDR3 runs to 15 residues. The V end was cut by 0 bases, the J end by 7 bases, with 10 bases between. Germline assignment: CDR1 SGHTA and CDR2 FQGNSA. For the CDR3, the DNA is TGTGCCAGCAGCTTAGCAGGCGGAGGCAATTCACCCCTCCACTTT. Translating gives CASSLAGGGNSPLHF.

The chain links TRBV2 to TRBJ2-3; 7 nucleotides line up with TRBD1. The V and J ends lost 8 bases and 0 bases, in that order; junction bases with no gene match: 11. This CDR3 contains 16 residues. Germline assignment: CDR1 SNHLY and CDR2 FYNNEI. Written as DNA, the CDR3 is TGTGCCAGCTCCCAGGGGACAGCAACTAGCACAGATACGCAGTATTTT. Protein: CASSQGTATSTDTQYF.

This clone was found once. This chain links TRBV5-5 with TRBJ2-2; 8 bases line up with TRBD2. V was clipped by 0 bases and J by 0 bases; unmatched bases: 1. This CDR3 has 16 residues. Germline lookup yields CDR1 SGHKS and CDR2 YYEKEE (reference sequence). CDR3 protein: CASSLGLAPNTGELFF. Here the CDR3 DNA reads TGTGCCAGCAGCTTGGGACTAGCGCCGAACACCGGGGAGCTGTTTTTT. Based on the CDR3 plus reference TRBV5-5 and TRBJ2-2, the full variable domain is DAGVTQSPTHLIKTRGQQVTLRCSPISGHKSVSWYQQVLGQGPQFIFQYYEKEERGRGNFPDRFSARQFPNYSSELNVNALLLGDSALYLCASSLGLAPNTGELFFGEGSRLTVL.

The chain links TRBV5-1 to TRBJ1-5, with D possibly being TRBD1 (5 bases). The germline V and J ends were trimmed by 0 bases and 5 bases, with 9 bases remaining between them. Germline assignment: CDR1 SGHRS and CDR2 YFSETQ. The length of the CDR3 is 14 residues. The CDR3 coding sequence is TGCGCCAGCAGCTTGGGGGGACTTCATCAGCCCCAGCATTTT. This sequence encodes CASSLGGLHQPQHF.

The chain links TRBV7-2 to TRBJ1-2; TRBD1 matches at 12 bases. V shed 6 bases and J 4 bases; nucleotides not matched to a gene: 12. From germline, CDR1 is SGHTA and CDR2 FQGNSA. The length of the CDR3 is 17 residues. The CDR3 is CASRSAGTGGVGYGYTF. Here the CDR3 DNA reads TGTGCCAGCAGATCCGCCGGGACAGGGGGCGTAGGCTATGGCTACACCTTC.

The chain has TRBV4-2 and TRBJ1-5; maybe TRBD1 (6 bases). CDR1 and CDR2 (germline): LGHNA, YNFKEQ. V dropped 3 bases and J dropped 3 bases, with 15 bases sitting between them. CDR3 length: 16 residues. The CDR3 nucleotides are TGTGCCAGCAGCCAGAACAACAGGGTACCCAATCAGCCCCAGCATTTT. This sequence encodes CASSQNNRVPNQPQHF.

The gene calls are TRBV5-1 and TRBJ2-1; 15 nucleotides agree with TRBD2. Germline V CDR1 and CDR2: SGHRS, YFSETQ. The CDR3 is 19 amino acids. V shed 4 bases and J 1 base; nucleotides not matched to a gene: 9. CDR3 nucleotides: TGCGCCAGCAGCACGTTAGGACTAGCGGGGGGGCAGTCCTACAATGAGCAGTTCTTC. Translating it yields CASSTLGLAGGQSYNEQFF.

In its sample, this clone was seen a few times. This CDR3 is CASSFTSQETQYF. DNA for the CDR3: TGTGCCAGTAGTTTTACCAGCCAAGAGACCCAGTACTTC. The rearrangement joins TRBV19 to TRBJ2-5; D is uncertain. Trimming pared 5 bases from V and 1 base from J, leaving 8 bases between. This CDR3 has 13 amino acids. Germline V lookup: CDR1 LNHDA, CDR2 SQIVND (reference sequence).

The CDR3, as DNA: TGCGCCAGCAGCTCACCTCCGGACAGGGCTATCTACGAGCAGTACTTC. It translates to CASSSPPDRAIYEQYF. The chain uses TRBV5-1 and TRBJ2-7; 8 bases are shared with TRBD1. The length of the CDR3 is 16 residues. The V segment lost 3 bases and the J segment 3 bases; nucleotides outside the gene matches: 11. The germline V gene has CDR1 SGHRS and CDR2 YFSETQ. The full variable domain, with the rest looked up from reference TRBV5-1 and TRBJ2-7, is KAGVTQTPRYLIKTRGQQVTLSCSPISGHRSVSWYQQTPGQGLQFLFEYFSETQRNKGNFPGRFSGRQFSNSRSEMNVSTLELGDSALYLCASSSPPDRAIYEQYFGPGTRLTVT.

The chain links TRBV11-3 to TRBJ2-1; 7 nucleotides align to TRBD1. Germline lookup yields CDR1 SGHNT and CDR2 YENEEA. The CDR3 covers 16 residues. Trimming took 1 base from V and 10 from J; bases not matched to a gene: 13. CDR3 DNA: TGTGCCAGCAGCTTAGGTTTTATTCCCGGCAGGGGGGAGCAGTTCTTC. It is translated as CASSLGFIPGRGEQFF.

The V gene is TRBV7-2, the J gene TRBJ1-2; D call uncertain. Trimming left V 2 bases short and J 4 bases short, with 8 bases between. Germline V lookup: CDR1 SGHTA, CDR2 FQGNSA. The CDR3 is 13 amino acids. CDR3 coding DNA: TGTGCCAGCAGCTTACGAGGCTTCTATGGCTACACCTTC. Translation: CASSLRGFYGYTF.